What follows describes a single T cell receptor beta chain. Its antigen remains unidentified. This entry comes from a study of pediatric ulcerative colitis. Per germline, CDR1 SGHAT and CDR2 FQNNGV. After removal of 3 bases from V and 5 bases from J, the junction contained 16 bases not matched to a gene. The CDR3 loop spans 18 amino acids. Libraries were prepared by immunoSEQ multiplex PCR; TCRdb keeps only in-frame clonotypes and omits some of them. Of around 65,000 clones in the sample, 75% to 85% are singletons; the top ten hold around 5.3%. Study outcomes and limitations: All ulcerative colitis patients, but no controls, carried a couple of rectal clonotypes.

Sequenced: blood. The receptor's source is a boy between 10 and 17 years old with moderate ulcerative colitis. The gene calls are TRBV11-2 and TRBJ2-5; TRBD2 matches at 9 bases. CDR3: CASSFWDWLAGNGETQYF. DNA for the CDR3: TGTGCCAGCAGCTTTTGGGATTGGCTAGCGGGGAACGGGGAGACCCAGTACTTC.